This TCR beta chain derives from a study of cytotoxic CD8 clonotypes in ibrutinib-treated CLL. Across the study: Median treatment time before response sampling was around twelve months, range 6 to 36. Productive templates averaged around 260,000 per sample, and productive rearrangements 90,000 to 95,000. Broader study findings: Researchers report that baseline clonality outpaced age-matched healthy donors and tracked circulating CD8+ T-cell counts.

TCRdb's copy holds only in-frame clones and misses some; the assay was immunoSEQ multiplex PCR. The sample records tens of thousands of clones, about 86% being singletons. The CDR3 has 15 residues. Comment on this clone: Antigen: not known.

Investigators sourced around 1.9 micrograms of genomic DNA from cryopreserved PBMCs for TCR beta libraries. V usage is TRBV21-1 and J usage is TRBJ1-3. TRBV21-1 is deemed a pseudogene. The TCR was taken from a human donor with chronic lymphocytic leukemia. The sequences come from PBMCs, collected before ibrutinib treatment. CDR3 region: CASSKVKGSGNTIYF. As DNA, the CDR3 is TGTGCCAGCAGCAAAGTCAAGGGCTCCGGAAACACCATATATTTT.